This T cell receptor beta chain was identified in a study of blood T cells in healthy people across ages. Whenever a sample was processed, at least 6.5 million PBMCs were isolated. The sample holds many counts of this clonotype. The second PCR ran about 6 to 11 cycles with a sample-barcoded 5' primer and J-beta primers. TCRdb re-analysed the 5' RACE reads in MiXCR, keeping a single row per CDR3 protein. The sample consists of about 690,000 distinct CDR3 sequences, around 43% of them appearing once. V was clipped by 5 bases and J by 0 bases, with 26 bases between them. The CDR3 covers 19 residues. Per the germline V gene, CDR1 is SQVTM and CDR2 is ANQGSEA.

The chain has TRBV29-1 and TRBJ2-1; D is undetermined. What was sequenced was blood. The receptor was isolated from an elderly man in good health. The DNA for the CDR3 is TGCAGCGTTAATTCACGACTGGTCAGGATTCATGGCTCCTACAATGAGCAGTTCTTC. As protein: CSVNSRLVRIHGSYNEQFF.